The next 14 T cell receptor beta chains were all read from a single sample in a study of beta chain features in type 1 diabetes. Expressed TCRB transcripts were sequenced after all isolated RNA was converted to cDNA. The table came from immunoSEQ multiplex PCR; TCRdb's copy has only in-frame clones and leaves some out. The data hold 900,000 or so clones, with roughly 15% observed a single time. Material for sequencing was naive CD4+ T cells from blood. Receptors were obtained from a woman aged 18-30 years in good health.

V is TRBV6-6 and J is TRBJ2-7, with D maybe TRBD2 (6 bases). Germline assignment: CDR1 MNHNY and CDR2 SVGAGI (reference sequence). There are 12 residues in the CDR3. V lost 6 bases to trimming and J lost 2 bases, with 8 bases between them. CDR3 in amino acids: CASRGLAYEQYF. The CDR3 DNA reads as TGTGCCAGCAGGGGACTCGCCTACGAGCAGTACTTC.

This clone turned up a few times. Other DNA sequences in this sample translate to the same CDR3. The V call is TRBV5-1, the J call TRBJ2-5; D is perhaps TRBD2 (5 bases). Germline V gene data show CDR1 as SGHRS and CDR2 as YFSETQ. Trimming stripped 2 bases from V and 1 base from J, with 6 bases between. The CDR3 sequence is 13 residues long. This chain's CDR3 is CASSLAVQETQYF. CDR3 in DNA: TGCGCCAGCAGCTTAGCGGTCCAAGAGACCCAGTACTTC. The whole variable domain, remainder taken from reference TRBV5-1 and TRBJ2-5, is KAGVTQTPRYLIKTRGQQVTLSCSPISGHRSVSWYQQTPGQGLQFLFEYFSETQRNKGNFPGRFSGRQFSNSRSEMNVSTLELGDSALYLCASSLAVQETQYFGPGTRLLVL.

This clone was observed a few times. The genes are TRBV4-1 and TRBJ2-5; TRBD1 is a possible D gene (5 bases). The germline V gene has CDR1 MGHRA and CDR2 YSYEKL. The CDR3 has 17 amino acids. With 1 base removed from V and 3 bases from J, the gap between germline ends came to 18 bases. DNA for the CDR3: TGCGCCAGCAGCCAAGCTGGTAGGGGCGCGAAGGAAGAGACCCAGTACTTC. Translation gives CASSQAGRGAKEETQYF.

The chain recombines TRBV4-3 with TRBJ2-5, with D maybe TRBD2 (6 bases). This CDR3 has 18 amino acids. V lost 3 bases to trimming and J lost 2 bases, with 22 bases between them. Germline V gene sequence: CDR1 LGHNA, CDR2 YSLEER. Here the CDR3 DNA reads TGCGCCAGCAGCCACTGCGGCCGATTTAGCGGCGAACAAGAGACCCAGTACTTC. Protein product: CASSHCGRFSGEQETQYF.

In its sample, this clone was seen a few times. The chain combines TRBV28 with TRBJ2-3, with D uncertain. V lost 10 bases and J 4 bases, leaving 9 bases between the germline ends. Germline V gene sequence: CDR1 MDHEN, CDR2 SYDVKM. The CDR3 sequence is 11 residues long. The CDR3 reads CATMESDTQYF. DNA for the CDR3: TGTGCCACCATGGAGTCAGATACGCAGTATTTT.

The CDR3 coding sequence is TGTGCCAGCAGCACCGGGACGGGAGAGACCCAGTACTTC. This encodes CASSTGTGETQYF. This chain connects TRBV11-2 to TRBJ2-5; D may correspond to TRBD1 or TRBD2 (5 bases each). The CDR3 consists of 13 residues. Germline assignment: CDR1 SGHAT and CDR2 FQNNGV. With 5 bases removed from V and 4 bases from J, the gap between germline ends came to 11 bases.

This clone was seen more than once but under ten times. V usage is TRBV6-1 and J usage is TRBJ2-7, with D perhaps TRBD1 (6 bases). CDR3 length equals 14 residues. Germline loops: CDR1 MNHNS, CDR2 SASEGT. V was pared by 5 bases and J by 4 bases, with 15 bases between. The CDR3 region is CASSIQGTGYEQYF. The CDR3 coding sequence is TGTGCCAGCAGTATACAGGGTACAGGATACGAGCAGTACTTC.

This chain connects TRBV2 to TRBJ2-2; D call uncertain. The germline V gene encodes CDR1 SNHLY and CDR2 FYNNEI. V was shortened by 8 bases and J by 3 bases, with 4 bases between the two germline ends. The CDR3 has 11 amino acids. In nucleotides, the CDR3 is TGTGCCAGCGGGGACACCGGGGAGCTGTTTTTT. The encoded protein is CASGDTGELFF.

At least ten counts were recorded for this clone. V and J are TRBV19 and TRBJ2-4; 7 nucleotides align to TRBD1. CDR3 length: 14 amino acids. Unmatched junction bases numbered 14, after V lost 9 bases and J lost 9 bases. Germline lookup yields CDR1 LNHDA and CDR2 SQIVND (reference sequence). The CDR3 DNA sequence: TGTGCCAGCCACCAACAGGGGTTGGCGGGCATTCAGTACTTC. It yields the protein CASHQQGLAGIQYF.

The gene calls are TRBV19 and TRBJ1-1; D gene uncertain. The CDR3 is 14 residues long. V gave up 3 bases and J gave up 4 bases, with 12 bases separating them. Germline V gives CDR1 LNHDA, CDR2 SQIVND (reference sequence). CDR3 sequence: CASSIGRKVTEAFF. The CDR3 bases are TGTGCCAGTAGTATCGGGCGGAAAGTCACTGAAGCTTTCTTT. The entire variable domain, with the rest obtained from reference TRBV19 and TRBJ1-1, is as follows: DGGITQSPKYLFRKEGQNVTLSCEQNLNHDAMYWYRQDPGQGLRLIYYSQIVNDFQKGDIAEGYSVSREKKESFPLTVTSAQKNPTAFYLCASSIGRKVTEAFFGQGTRLTVV.

This CDR3 reads CASSLGLYGNQPQHF. Here the CDR3 DNA reads TGTGCCAGCAGCTTAGGGTTATATGGCAATCAGCCCCAGCATTTT. The J gene is TRBJ1-5, the V gene TRBV7-8; D uncertain. CDR3 length: 15 amino acids. Between the trimmed V and J ends, which lost 1 base and 2 bases, there was a span of 9 bases. CDR1 and CDR2 from the germline V gene are SGHVS and FQNEAQ.

This clone was counted between two and nine times. The chain uses TRBV4-3 and TRBJ2-1; 7 bases match TRBD1. V lost 0 bases and J lost 1; bases outside the gene matches: 3. This CDR3 has 16 residues. Germline CDR1 and CDR2: LGHNA and YSLEER. CDR3 sequence: CASSQEYRGSYNEQFF. Here the CDR3 DNA reads TGCGCCAGCAGCCAAGAATACAGGGGATCCTACAATGAGCAGTTCTTC.

With regard to this clone: The sample has other DNA sequences that encode this CDR3 too. J is TRBJ1-2 and V is TRBV5-1; D remains unclear. Germline-derived CDR1 and CDR2 are SGHRS and YFSETQ. The CDR3 extends over 12 amino acids. Trimming cost V 0 bases and J 6 bases, with 6 bases left between them. In DNA form, the CDR3 reads TGCGCCAGCAGCTTGGTGGGCGATGGCTACACCTTC. Encoded protein: CASSLVGDGYTF.

The gene calls are TRBV7-9 and TRBJ1-1, with TRBD1 matching 7 bases. This CDR3 has 14 residues. With V trimmed by 4 bases and J by 1 base, 3 bases remained unmatched. Germline CDR1 reads SEHNR; CDR2 reads FQNEAQ (reference sequence). The CDR3 region has the DNA TGTGCCAGCAGCTACGGACAGGAGAACACTGAAGCTTTCTTT. It translates to CASSYGQENTEAFF.